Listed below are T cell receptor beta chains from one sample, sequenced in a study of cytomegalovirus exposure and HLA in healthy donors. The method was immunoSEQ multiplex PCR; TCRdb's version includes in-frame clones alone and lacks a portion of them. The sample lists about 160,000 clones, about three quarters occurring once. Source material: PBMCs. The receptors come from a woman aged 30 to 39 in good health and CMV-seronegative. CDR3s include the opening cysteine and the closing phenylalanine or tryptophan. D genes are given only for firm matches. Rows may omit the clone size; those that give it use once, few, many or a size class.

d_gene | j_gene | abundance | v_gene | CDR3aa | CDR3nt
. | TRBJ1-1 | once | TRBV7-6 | CASSLALGVPNTEAFF | TGTGCCAGCAGCTTAGCCCTAGGGGTTCCGAACACTGAAGCTTTCTTT
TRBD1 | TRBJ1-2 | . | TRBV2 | CASRPTGVRGYTF | TGTGCCAGCAGGCCGACAGGGGTCCGGGGCTACACCTTC
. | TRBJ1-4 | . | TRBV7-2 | CASSVRTTTNEKLFF | TGTGCCAGCAGCGTACGGACAACAACTAATGAAAAACTGTTTTTT
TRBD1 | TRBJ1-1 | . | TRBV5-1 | CASSTHTGGAVTEAFF | TGCGCCAGCAGCACCCATACAGGGGGCGCGGTTACTGAAGCTTTCTTT
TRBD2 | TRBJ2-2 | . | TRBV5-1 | CASSLGATSGSTGELFF | TGCGCCAGCAGCTTGGGGGCGACTAGCGGGTCCACCGGGGAGCTGTTTTTT
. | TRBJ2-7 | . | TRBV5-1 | CASSPDGQIYEQYF | TGCGCCAGCAGCCCAGACGGACAGATCTACGAGCAGTACTTC
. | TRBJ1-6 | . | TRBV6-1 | CASSPFGDNSPLHF | TGTGCCAGCAGCCCTTTCGGAGATAATTCACCCCTCCACTTT
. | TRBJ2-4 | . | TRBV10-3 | CAIIYGGAKNIQYF | TGTGCCATCATCTATGGGGGGGCCAAAAACATTCAGTACTTC
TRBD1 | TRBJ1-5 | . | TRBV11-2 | CASSLGDRGHQPQHF | TGTGCCAGCAGCTTAGGGGACAGGGGGCATCAGCCCCAGCATTTT
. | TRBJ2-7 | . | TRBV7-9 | CSSSFEQPREQYF | TGTTCCAGCAGCTTCGAACAACCTCGCGAGCAGTACTTC
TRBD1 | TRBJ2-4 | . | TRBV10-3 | CAIKQQGAENIQYF | TGTGCCATCAAACAACAGGGGGCGGAAAACATTCAGTACTTC
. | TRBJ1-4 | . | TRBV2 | CASSDRPLILDEKLFF | TGTGCCAGCAGTGACAGGCCATTGATTCTTGATGAAAAACTGTTTTTT
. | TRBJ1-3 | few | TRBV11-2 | CASSLADSRLIGNTIYF | TGTGCCAGCAGCTTAGCCGACAGCCGGTTGATTGGAAACACCATATATTTT
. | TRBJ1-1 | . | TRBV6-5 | CASSPPGGYTEAFF | TGTGCCAGCAGTCCTCCCGGAGGGTACACTGAAGCTTTCTTT
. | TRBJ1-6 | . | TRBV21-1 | CASVGTANNSPLHF | TGTGCCAGCGTTGGGACAGCTAATAATTCACCCCTCCACTTT
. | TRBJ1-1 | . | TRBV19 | CASSIRPGAEAFF | TGTGCCAGTAGTATCCGGCCCGGAGCTGAAGCTTTCTTT
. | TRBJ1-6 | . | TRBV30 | CGSSSYNSPLHF | TGTGGGAGCAGCTCCTATAATTCACCCCTCCACTTT
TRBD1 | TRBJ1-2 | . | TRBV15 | CATSRVAGGGSGYTF | TGTGCCACCAGCAGAGTGGCAGGGGGCGGGTCAGGCTACACCTTC
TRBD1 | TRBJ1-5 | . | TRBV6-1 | CASILGQGRNQPQHF | TGTGCCAGCATTCTCGGACAGGGGCGCAATCAGCCCCAGCATTTT
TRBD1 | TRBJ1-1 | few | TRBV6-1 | CASSEQGAWAEAFF | TGTGCCAGCAGTGAACAGGGGGCGTGGGCTGAAGCTTTCTTT
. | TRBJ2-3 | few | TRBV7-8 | CASSSSYRDTQYF | TGTGCCAGCAGCTCTTCTTACAGGGATACGCAGTATTTT
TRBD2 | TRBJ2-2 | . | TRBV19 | CASSSGGAGTGELFF | TGTGCCAGTAGTAGCGGGGGGGCCGGCACCGGGGAGCTGTTTTTT
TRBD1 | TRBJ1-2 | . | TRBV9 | CASSPQGTGYGYTF | TGTGCCAGCAGCCCTCAGGGGACAGGTTATGGCTACACCTTC
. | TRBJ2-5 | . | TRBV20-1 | CSAISRETQYF | TGCAGTGCTATTTCGAGGGAGACCCAGTACTTC
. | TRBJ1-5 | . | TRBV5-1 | CASSLGQPNQPQHF | TGCGCCAGCAGCTTGGGACAGCCTAATCAGCCCCAGCATTTT
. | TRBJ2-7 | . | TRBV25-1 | CASSEYQGAGYEQYF | TGTGCCAGCAGTGAATACCAGGGTGCGGGATACGAGCAGTACTTC
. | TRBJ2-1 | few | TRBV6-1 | CASSSLAFYNEQFF | TGTGCCAGCAGTTCACTAGCTTTCTACAATGAGCAGTTCTTC
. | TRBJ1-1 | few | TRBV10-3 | CAIRGEGGEAFF | TGTGCCATCAGGGGGGAGGGAGGTGAAGCTTTCTTT
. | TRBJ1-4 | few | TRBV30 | CAWRSKTGTNEKLFF | TGTGCCTGGAGGTCCAAGACAGGAACTAATGAAAAACTGTTTTTT
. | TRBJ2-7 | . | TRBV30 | CAWGVGPASEQYF | TGTGCCTGGGGTGTGGGGCCGGCGAGCGAGCAGTACTTC
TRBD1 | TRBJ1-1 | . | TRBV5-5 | CASSRISGGTEAFF | TGTGCCAGCAGCCGGATCTCAGGGGGAACTGAAGCTTTCTTT
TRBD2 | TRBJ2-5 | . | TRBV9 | CASSVATSGTRVETQYF | TGTGCCAGCAGCGTAGCGACTTCCGGGACTAGGGTGGAGACCCAGTACTTC
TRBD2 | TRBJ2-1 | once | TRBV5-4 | CASSLGLAGGNEQFF | TGTGCCAGCAGCTTGGGACTAGCGGGGGGAAATGAGCAGTTCTTC